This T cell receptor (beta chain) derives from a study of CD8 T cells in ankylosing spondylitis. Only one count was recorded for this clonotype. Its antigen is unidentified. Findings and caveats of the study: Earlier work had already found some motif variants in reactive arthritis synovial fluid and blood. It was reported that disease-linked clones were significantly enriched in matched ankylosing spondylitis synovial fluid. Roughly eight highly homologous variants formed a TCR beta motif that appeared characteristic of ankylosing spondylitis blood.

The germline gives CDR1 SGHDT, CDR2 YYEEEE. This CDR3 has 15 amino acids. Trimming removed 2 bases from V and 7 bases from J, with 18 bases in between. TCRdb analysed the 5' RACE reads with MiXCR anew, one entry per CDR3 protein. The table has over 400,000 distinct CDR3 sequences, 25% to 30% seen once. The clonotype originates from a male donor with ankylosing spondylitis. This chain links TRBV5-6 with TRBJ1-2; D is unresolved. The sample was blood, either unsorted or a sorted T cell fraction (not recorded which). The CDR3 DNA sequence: TGTGCCAGCAGCTTATTAATGGCAGGATTGCTTGGCTACACCTTC. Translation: CASSLLMAGLLGYTF.